The T cell receptor (beta chain) described here comes from a study of T cell changes during pregnancy in multiple sclerosis. The CDR3 runs to 17 residues. V was cut by 6 bases and J by 0 bases, with 15 bases left in between. Germline V gene data show CDR1 as SNHLY and CDR2 as FYNNEI. The data were produced by immunoSEQ multiplex PCR, yet TCRdb's version contains in-frame clones alone and is incomplete. The top ten clones hold 0.64% of a sample with under 70,000 clones, approximately 92% of them seen once. The sequencing used CD4+ T cells from peripheral blood mononuclear cells, collected after pregnancy. This TCR was sampled from a female donor with multiple sclerosis, enrolled in a pregnancy study. The V and J genes are TRBV2 and TRBJ2-6; a possible D gene is TRBD2 (6 bases). The CDR3 is CASSGTPLNSGANVLTF. The CDR3 DNA reads as TGTGCCAGCAGCGGGACTCCCCTTAACTCTGGGGCCAACGTCCTGACTTTC.